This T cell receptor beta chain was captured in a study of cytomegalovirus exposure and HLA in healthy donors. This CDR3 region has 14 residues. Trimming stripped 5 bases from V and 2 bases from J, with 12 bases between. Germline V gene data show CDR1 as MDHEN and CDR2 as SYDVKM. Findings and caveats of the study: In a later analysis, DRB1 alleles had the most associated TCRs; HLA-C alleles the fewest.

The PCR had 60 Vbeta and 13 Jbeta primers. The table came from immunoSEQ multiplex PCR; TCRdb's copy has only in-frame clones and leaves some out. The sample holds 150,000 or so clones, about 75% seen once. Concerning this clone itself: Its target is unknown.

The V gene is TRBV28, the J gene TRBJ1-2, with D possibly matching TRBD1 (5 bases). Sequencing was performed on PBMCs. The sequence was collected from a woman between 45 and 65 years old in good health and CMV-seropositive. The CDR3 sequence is CASSPPGVNYGYTF. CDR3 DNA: TGTGCCAGCAGTCCCCCGGGGGTCAACTATGGCTACACCTTC.